A selection of T cell receptor beta chains follows, all from one sample in a study of cytomegalovirus exposure and HLA in healthy donors. Sequencing used immunoSEQ multiplex PCR; TCRdb keeps in-frame clones, though not all of them. The data show around 300,000 clones, around nine tenths seen once. The sample comprised PBMCs. Receptors were obtained from a young woman in good health and CMV-seronegative. CDR3s include the opening cysteine and the closing phenylalanine or tryptophan. Each record gives: D gene, clone size, V gene, J gene, CDR3 length, CDR3 protein, CDR3 DNA. D genes are given only for firm matches. Clone size is stated in some rows and not others, as once, few, many or a class when expanded.

>TRBD1|.|TRBV19|TRBJ1-2|20
CADDPGQGVLLSRRSGGYTF
TGTGCCGACGACCCGGGACAGGGAGTACTACTCTCCCGTCGGAGTGGTGGCTACACCTTC
>.|.|TRBV28|TRBJ2-7|15
CASSLASVGSYEQYF
TGTGCCAGCAGTTTGGCGAGTGTCGGGTCCTACGAGCAGTACTTC
>.|.|TRBV15|TRBJ2-3|17
CATSRDRGAGPTDTQYF
TGTGCCACCAGCAGAGATCGGGGGGCAGGTCCCACAGATACGCAGTATTTT
>.|few|TRBV5-4|TRBJ2-7|13
CASSADTPREQYF
TGTGCCAGCAGCGCGGACACGCCTAGGGAGCAGTACTTC
>.|.|TRBV30|TRBJ1-1|11
CALTVNTEAFF
TGTGCCTTGACAGTGAACACTGAAGCTTTCTTT
>.|.|TRBV5-1|TRBJ1-2|18
CASSLGGQASFFNYGYTF
TGCGCCAGCAGCTTGGGTGGGCAGGCCTCCTTCTTTAACTATGGCTACACCTTC
>TRBD2|.|TRBV7-2|TRBJ2-1|18
CASSFGLAGIQYYNEQFF
TGTGCCAGCAGCTTCGGACTAGCGGGGATTCAGTACTACAATGAGCAGTTCTTC
>TRBD1|.|TRBV28|TRBJ1-5|20
CASRTMLWGQGAGSNQPQHF
TGTGCCAGCAGGACAATGCTATGGGGACAGGGGGCAGGGAGCAATCAGCCCCAGCATTTT
>.|.|TRBV6-5|TRBJ2-2|12
CASSLTGGELFF
TGTGCCAGCAGCCTAACAGGGGGGGAGCTGTTTTTT
>TRBD2|.|TRBV10-3|TRBJ2-3|16
CAISGTLAGAADTQYF
TGTGCCATCAGTGGGACACTAGCGGGAGCTGCAGATACGCAGTATTTT
>.|once|TRBV20-1|TRBJ1-1|9
CSASSGCFF
TGCAGTGCTAGTTCAGGGTGCTTTTTT
>.|.|TRBV4-1|TRBJ2-3|17
CASSQETLASRGDTQYF
TGCGCCAGCAGCCAAGAAACTCTAGCGTCCCGAGGAGATACGCAGTATTTT
>TRBD1|.|TRBV10-3|TRBJ1-2|15
CAISDSDRGRYGYTF
TGTGCCATCAGTGATTCTGACAGGGGGAGGTATGGCTACACCTTC
>TRBD1|.|TRBV10-3|TRBJ2-7|16
CAISDRDSQYTYEQYF
TGTGCCATCAGTGATAGGGACAGCCAGTATACCTACGAGCAGTACTTC
>.|.|TRBV2|TRBJ2-3|13
CASSGGRTDTQYF
TGTGCCAGCAGTGGCGGGCGCACAGATACGCAGTATTTT
>TRBD1|.|TRBV4-1|TRBJ1-2|15
CAGSQISTGDYGYTF
TGCGCCGGCAGCCAAATATCAACAGGGGACTATGGCTACACCTTC
>TRBD2|once|TRBV7-2|TRBJ2-1|17
CASSSPFEEGGLNEQFF
TGTGCCAGCAGCTCACCGTTTGAGGAGGGAGGGCTCAATGAGCAGTTCTTC
>.|.|TRBV10-3|TRBJ1-2|12
CAISDMGGGYTF
TGTGCCATCAGTGATATGGGAGGGGGCTACACCTTC
>.|once|TRBV2|TRBJ2-7|14
CASSAATSPYEQYF
TGTGCCAGCAGTGCCGCGACATCGCCCTACGAGCAGTACTTC
>.|.|TRBV7-9|TRBJ2-7|17
CASSSDVATGVSYEQYF
TGTGCCAGCAGCTCAGACGTTGCGACAGGAGTCTCCTACGAGCAGTACTTC
>TRBD1|.|TRBV28|TRBJ1-1|15
CASSTTGVVNTEAFF
TGTGCCAGCAGCACAACAGGGGTGGTGAACACTGAAGCTTTCTTT
>.|.|TRBV18|TRBJ1-2|12
CASSPYRDGYTF
TGTGCCAGCTCACCCTACAGAGACGGCTACACCTTC
>.|.|TRBV5-4|TRBJ1-2|13
CASVPNRGDGYTF
TGTGCCAGCGTACCGAATCGGGGGGATGGCTACACCTTC
>.|.|TRBV28|TRBJ1-2|13
CASSERRRDGYTF
TGTGCCAGCAGTGAAAGGAGGAGGGATGGCTACACCTTC
>.|.|TRBV6-5|TRBJ2-7|13
CASRSPGSHEQYF
TGTGCCAGCCGATCCCCGGGGAGCCACGAGCAGTACTTC
>TRBD2|.|TRBV25-1|TRBJ2-1|15
CASSLLAGVDNEQFF
TGTGCCAGCAGTCTCCTAGCGGGAGTTGACAATGAGCAGTTCTTC
>.|few|TRBV29-1|TRBJ1-1|13
CSVEGTRGTEAFF
TGCAGCGTGGAGGGTACGAGAGGCACTGAAGCTTTCTTT
>TRBD1|.|TRBV7-9|TRBJ1-2|14
CASSLGQGSYGYTF
TGTGCCAGCAGCCTCGGACAGGGAAGCTATGGCTACACCTTC
>TRBD1|.|TRBV6-6|TRBJ1-6|15
CASSYTTGNMSPLHF
TGTGCCAGCAGTTACACGACAGGGAATATGTCACCCCTCCACTTT
>TRBD1|.|TRBV7-9|TRBJ2-1|16
CASSRGQGLGGNEQFF
TGTGCCAGCAGCAGGGGACAGGGCCTCGGGGGGAATGAGCAGTTCTTC
>.|.|TRBV6-6|TRBJ2-5|15
CASRVSSVGQETQYF
TGTGCCAGCAGAGTCTCTAGCGTAGGGCAAGAGACCCAGTACTTC
>.|once|TRBV7-6|TRBJ2-7|16
CASSPPPGGRSYEQYF
TGTGCCAGCAGCCCTCCCCCGGGCGGGCGCTCCTACGAGCAGTACTTC
>TRBD1|.|TRBV28|TRBJ2-1|15
CASSRGGTGRDEQFF
TGTGCCAGCAGCCGGGGCGGGACAGGTCGCGATGAGCAGTTCTTC
>TRBD2|.|TRBV6-5|TRBJ2-1|16
CASSYPGLAGGGEQFF
TGTGCCAGCAGTTACCCGGGACTAGCGGGAGGAGGTGAGCAGTTCTTC
>.|.|TRBV30|TRBJ2-7|13
CAWNRAPLYEQYF
TGTGCCTGGAACAGGGCTCCACTTTACGAGCAGTACTTC
>TRBD1|.|TRBV4-3|TRBJ1-4|15
CASSLGDRGDEKLFF
TGCGCCAGCAGCCTAGGGGACAGGGGTGACGAAAAACTGTTTTTT
>.|.|TRBV28|TRBJ2-3|14
CATLGQGDTDTQYF
TGTGCCACCCTAGGCCAGGGCGACACAGATACGCAGTATTTT
>.|once|TRBV10-3|TRBJ2-5|13
CAISDGTWETQYF
TGTGCCATCAGTGACGGGACATGGGAGACCCAGTACTTC
>TRBD1|once|TRBV5-5|TRBJ1-1|15
CASSFRQGANTEAFF
TGTGCCAGCAGCTTCCGACAGGGGGCGAACACTGAAGCTTTCTTT
>.|.|TRBV18|TRBJ2-5|12
CASSRLGQTQYF
TGTGCCAGCTCACGATTGGGCCAGACCCAGTACTTC
>.|.|TRBV28|TRBJ1-1|12
CAGRGGRTEAFF
TGTGCCGGCAGGGGAGGGAGAACTGAAGCTTTCTTT
>.|.|TRBV28|TRBJ1-2|13
CASSQQGPYGYTF
TGTGCCAGTAGCCAACAGGGCCCCTATGGCTACACCTTC
>.|.|TRBV6-1|TRBJ1-5|14
CASTKGLPNQPQHF
TGTGCCAGCACCAAAGGACTCCCCAATCAGCCCCAGCATTTT
>TRBD1|.|TRBV29-1|TRBJ1-2|15
CSVERLPTGMGGYTF
TGCAGCGTTGAACGATTACCGACAGGGATGGGTGGCTACACCTTC
>TRBD2|.|TRBV29-1|TRBJ2-1|17
CSAGQGGTSGRVNEQFF
TGCAGCGCCGGACAGGGGGGGACTAGCGGGAGGGTCAATGAGCAGTTCTTC
>TRBD2|.|TRBV15|TRBJ2-7|13
CATSSGRAYEQYF
TGTGCCACCAGCAGCGGGAGGGCCTACGAGCAGTACTTC
>TRBD1|few|TRBV11-2|TRBJ2-7|15
CASSRGRDSFYEQYF
TGTGCCAGCAGCCGCGGTCGGGACAGCTTCTACGAGCAGTACTTC
>TRBD1|.|TRBV28|TRBJ2-7|15
CASSSLGQGRYEQYF
TGTGCCAGCAGTTCCCTGGGACAGGGGAGGTACGAGCAGTACTTC